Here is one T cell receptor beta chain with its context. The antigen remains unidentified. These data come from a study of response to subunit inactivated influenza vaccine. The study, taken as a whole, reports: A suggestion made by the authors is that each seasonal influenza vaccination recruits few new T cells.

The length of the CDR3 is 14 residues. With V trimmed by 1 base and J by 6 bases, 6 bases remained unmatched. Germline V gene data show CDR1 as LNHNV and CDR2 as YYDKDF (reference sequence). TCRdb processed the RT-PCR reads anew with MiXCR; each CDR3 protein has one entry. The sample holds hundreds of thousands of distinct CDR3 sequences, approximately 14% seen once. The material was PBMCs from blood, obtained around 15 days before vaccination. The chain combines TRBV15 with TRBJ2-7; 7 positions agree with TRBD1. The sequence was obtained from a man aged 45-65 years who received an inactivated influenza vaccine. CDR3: CATSRGDSTSEQYF. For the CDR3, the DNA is TGTGCCACCAGCAGAGGGGACAGCACTTCCGAGCAGTACTTC.